These T cell receptor beta chains were read from a single sample in a study of T cell responses to AZD1222 COVID-19 vaccine. Data came from immunoSEQ multiplex PCR; TCRdb stores just in-frame clones and leaves some out. The sample shows around 130,000 clones, 90% to 95% of them seen only once. Sequenced here: peripheral blood, sampled on day 0 of AZD1222 vaccination. The receptors here all came from an adult in good health. Each CDR3 is given with its conserved first and last residue. Each record gives: D gene, J gene, V gene, CDR3 protein. D genes are given only for firm matches.

d_call: -; j_call: TRBJ1-5; v_call: TRBV19; cdr3_aa: CASTLAISNQPQHF
d_call: TRBD1; j_call: TRBJ1-5; v_call: TRBV7-9; cdr3_aa: CASSTAGGDQPQHF
d_call: -; j_call: TRBJ1-4; v_call: TRBV7-9; cdr3_aa: CASSPGRTDTTNEKLFF
d_call: TRBD2; j_call: TRBJ2-1; v_call: TRBV28; cdr3_aa: CASSLGLASVDEQFF
d_call: -; j_call: TRBJ1-1; v_call: TRBV19; cdr3_aa: CASSIDPGRPRGEAFF
d_call: TRBD2; j_call: TRBJ2-7; v_call: TRBV7-2; cdr3_aa: CASSLAASGQREQYF
d_call: -; j_call: TRBJ2-2; v_call: TRBV5-5; cdr3_aa: CASSLGDTGSGELFF
d_call: -; j_call: TRBJ1-1; v_call: TRBV11-2; cdr3_aa: CASSPGLWGGNTEAFF
d_call: -; j_call: TRBJ1-3; v_call: TRBV27; cdr3_aa: CASSLGRGNTIYF
d_call: -; j_call: TRBJ2-7; v_call: TRBV11-2; cdr3_aa: CASSHQGSGSSYEQYF
d_call: -; j_call: TRBJ1-4; v_call: TRBV5-1; cdr3_aa: CASRPGTNEKLFF
d_call: -; j_call: TRBJ2-7; v_call: TRBV6-6; cdr3_aa: CASSRGGGNEQYF
d_call: TRBD2; j_call: TRBJ2-1; v_call: TRBV7-6; cdr3_aa: CASRHSGRANEQFF
d_call: -; j_call: TRBJ1-2; v_call: TRBV28; cdr3_aa: CASTQSGEQSYGYTF
d_call: -; j_call: TRBJ1-4; v_call: TRBV15; cdr3_aa: CATSRAALNEKLFF
d_call: -; j_call: TRBJ1-5; v_call: TRBV5-1; cdr3_aa: CASSLDGDQPQHF
d_call: -; j_call: TRBJ1-2; v_call: TRBV6-5; cdr3_aa: CASRTQGTSYGYTF
d_call: TRBD2; j_call: TRBJ2-7; v_call: TRBV13; cdr3_aa: CASSREGRSYEQYF
d_call: TRBD2; j_call: TRBJ2-1; v_call: TRBV29-1; cdr3_aa: CSVSSGSVEQFF
d_call: TRBD1; j_call: TRBJ2-2; v_call: TRBV28; cdr3_aa: CASSLGTAVSGELFF
d_call: -; j_call: TRBJ1-3; v_call: TRBV15; cdr3_aa: CATSRQLSGNTIYF
d_call: -; j_call: TRBJ1-6; v_call: TRBV2; cdr3_aa: CASSDLGPFNNSPLHF
d_call: -; j_call: TRBJ2-2; v_call: TRBV11-3; cdr3_aa: CASSGKSYPTGELFF
d_call: -; j_call: TRBJ2-1; v_call: TRBV30; cdr3_aa: CAWSVRTRFIGNEQFF
d_call: -; j_call: TRBJ2-7; v_call: TRBV11-2; cdr3_aa: CASSLSQNTYEQYF
d_call: -; j_call: TRBJ2-1; v_call: TRBV5-1; cdr3_aa: CASSPGQSYNEQFF
d_call: TRBD1; j_call: TRBJ1-2; v_call: TRBV6-5; cdr3_aa: CASRPGTGVGYTF
d_call: TRBD1; j_call: TRBJ1-2; v_call: TRBV29-1; cdr3_aa: CSVVGQGARGYTF
d_call: -; j_call: TRBJ1-1; v_call: TRBV19; cdr3_aa: CASSIQWAGRNTEAFF
d_call: -; j_call: TRBJ2-5; v_call: TRBV7-8; cdr3_aa: CASSKWGAGQETQYF
d_call: TRBD2; j_call: TRBJ2-1; v_call: TRBV3-1/TRBV3-2; cdr3_aa: CASSLGLAVSYNEQFF
d_call: -; j_call: TRBJ1-5; v_call: TRBV28; cdr3_aa: CASSWESNQPQHF
d_call: -; j_call: TRBJ1-4; v_call: TRBV29-1; cdr3_aa: CSVGRDRKLFF
d_call: -; j_call: TRBJ1-2; v_call: TRBV6-4; cdr3_aa: CASSDGGGYTF
d_call: TRBD1; j_call: TRBJ2-2; v_call: TRBV14; cdr3_aa: CASSQVRDRYTGELFF
d_call: -; j_call: TRBJ1-2; v_call: TRBV6-5; cdr3_aa: CASQSNFNYGYTF
d_call: TRBD1; j_call: TRBJ1-1; v_call: TRBV4-3; cdr3_aa: CASSHDRGRNTEAFF
d_call: TRBD1; j_call: TRBJ2-2; v_call: TRBV11-2; cdr3_aa: CASNLRGSNTGELFF
d_call: -; j_call: TRBJ2-7; v_call: TRBV4-3; cdr3_aa: CASSQGPSHTYEQYF
d_call: -; j_call: TRBJ1-2; v_call: TRBV28; cdr3_aa: CASSFSPLGGYGYTF
d_call: -; j_call: TRBJ2-1; v_call: TRBV6-5; cdr3_aa: CASSYGVSSYNEQFF
d_call: TRBD1; j_call: TRBJ1-2; v_call: TRBV5-1; cdr3_aa: CASSGRQGGRPNYGYTF
d_call: -; j_call: TRBJ1-2; v_call: TRBV27; cdr3_aa: CASSLYGSNGYTF
d_call: -; j_call: TRBJ1-1; v_call: TRBV27; cdr3_aa: CASSPRPSGNTEAFF
d_call: -; j_call: TRBJ1-2; v_call: TRBV28; cdr3_aa: CASSVGGNYGYTF
d_call: -; j_call: TRBJ1-2; v_call: TRBV6-5; cdr3_aa: CASSYFGGGYTF
d_call: TRBD1; j_call: TRBJ1-5; v_call: TRBV19; cdr3_aa: CASSFAGGLGSNQPQHF
d_call: -; j_call: TRBJ1-2; v_call: TRBV24-1; cdr3_aa: CATSETSPTGNYGYTF
d_call: -; j_call: TRBJ1-3; v_call: TRBV18; cdr3_aa: CASSLPGSSGTTIYF
d_call: -; j_call: TRBJ1-1; v_call: TRBV29-1; cdr3_aa: CSASLGGGTEAFF
d_call: -; j_call: TRBJ1-1; v_call: TRBV5-1; cdr3_aa: CASSLAGGAANTEAFF
d_call: -; j_call: TRBJ2-7; v_call: TRBV24-1; cdr3_aa: CATSDKTQGSPYEQYF
d_call: -; j_call: TRBJ1-1; v_call: TRBV19; cdr3_aa: CASSPWTEMNTEAFF
d_call: -; j_call: TRBJ1-3; v_call: TRBV28; cdr3_aa: CASSGTAPRTIYF
d_call: -; j_call: TRBJ2-2; v_call: TRBV30; cdr3_aa: CAWSVTGNTGELFF
d_call: -; j_call: TRBJ1-4; v_call: TRBV18; cdr3_aa: CASSPPTATNEKLFF
d_call: TRBD1; j_call: TRBJ1-5; v_call: TRBV27; cdr3_aa: CASRSGTGPISNQPQHF